This T cell receptor (beta chain) was captured in a study of blood T cell repertoires in COVID-19. J lost 7 bases, V lost 4 bases, and 10 bases had no gene match. The CDR3 contains 14 residues. Germline V gene data show CDR1 as KGHSH and CDR2 as LQKENI. Sequenced by immunoSEQ multiplex PCR; TCRdb stores in-frame clones only, minus some. This sample yields 250,000 or so clones, of which approximately 86% are seen a single time; more than 4.5% belongs to the top ten. Sequencing input: peripheral blood. The TCR comes from a woman in her sixties with COVID-19, enrolled during active disease. The chain combines TRBV18 with TRBJ2-7, with 7 nucleotides matching TRBD1. The CDR3 DNA reads TGTGCCAGCTCACGTCGACAGGGCCTAGGGGAGCAGTACTTC. It codes for CASSRRQGLGEQYF. The full variable domain, its missing parts supplied by reference TRBV18 and TRBJ2-7, is NAGVMQNPRHLVRRRGQEARLRCSPMKGHSHVYWYRQLPEEGLKFMVYLQKENIIDESGMPKERFSAEFPKEGPSILRIQQVVRGDSAAYFCASSRRQGLGEQYFGPGTRLTVT.